This T cell receptor beta chain stems from a study of control samples from healthy donors and cancer patients. Germline V gives CDR1 MNHEY, CDR2 SVGAGI. Trimming took 2 bases from V and 3 from J, leaving 8 bases between them. CDR3 length: 14 amino acids. Using immunoSEQ multiplex PCR, the repertoire was profiled, and TCRdb retains in-frame clones only, with some absent. The table has about 150,000 clones, 93% seen once. The clonotype was recovered from a man in his forties or fifties in good health. The chain couples TRBV6-5 to TRBJ1-3; D is ambiguous. Sequencing was performed on blood. DNA for the CDR3: TGTGCCAGCAGTTACAAGGAAGGTGGAAACACCATATATTTT. It encodes CASSYKEGGNTIYF.